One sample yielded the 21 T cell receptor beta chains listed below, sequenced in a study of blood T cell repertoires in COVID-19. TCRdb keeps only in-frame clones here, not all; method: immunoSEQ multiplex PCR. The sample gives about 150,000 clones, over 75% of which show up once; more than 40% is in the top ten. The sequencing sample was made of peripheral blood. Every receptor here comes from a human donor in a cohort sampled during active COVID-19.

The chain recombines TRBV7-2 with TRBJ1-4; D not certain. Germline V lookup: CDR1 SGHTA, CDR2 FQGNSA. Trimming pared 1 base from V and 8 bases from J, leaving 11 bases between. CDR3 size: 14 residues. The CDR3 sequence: CASSLGWGGEKLFF. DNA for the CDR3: TGTGCCAGCAGCTTAGGGTGGGGAGGGGAAAAACTGTTTTTT.

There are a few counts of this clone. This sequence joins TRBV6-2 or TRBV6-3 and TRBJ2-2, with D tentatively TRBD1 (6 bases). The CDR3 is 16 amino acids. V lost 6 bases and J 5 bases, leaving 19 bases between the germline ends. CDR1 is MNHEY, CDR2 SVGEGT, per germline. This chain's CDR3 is CASSHITRGKTGELFF. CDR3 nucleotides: TGTGCCAGCAGCCATATCACCAGGGGAAAAACCGGGGAGCTGTTTTTT.

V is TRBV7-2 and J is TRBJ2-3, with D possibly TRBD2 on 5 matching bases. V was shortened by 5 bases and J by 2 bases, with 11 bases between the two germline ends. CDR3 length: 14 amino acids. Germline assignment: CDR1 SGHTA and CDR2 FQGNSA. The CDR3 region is CASSQTRFTDTQYF. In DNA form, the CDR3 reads TGTGCCAGCAGCCAAACTAGGTTCACAGATACGCAGTATTTT.

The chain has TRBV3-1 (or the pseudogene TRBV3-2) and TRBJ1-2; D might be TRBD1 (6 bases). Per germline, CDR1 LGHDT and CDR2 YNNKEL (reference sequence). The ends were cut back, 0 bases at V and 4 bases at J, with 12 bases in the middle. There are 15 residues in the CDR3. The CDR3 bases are TGTGCCAGCAGCCAAGAAACGGACAGTATCTATGGCTACACCTTC. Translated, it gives CASSQETDSIYGYTF.

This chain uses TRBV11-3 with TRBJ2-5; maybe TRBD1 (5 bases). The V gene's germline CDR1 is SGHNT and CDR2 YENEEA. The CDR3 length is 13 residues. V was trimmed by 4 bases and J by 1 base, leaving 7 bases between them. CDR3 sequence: CASSWGIQETQYF. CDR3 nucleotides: TGTGCCAGCAGCTGGGGCATCCAAGAGACCCAGTACTTC.

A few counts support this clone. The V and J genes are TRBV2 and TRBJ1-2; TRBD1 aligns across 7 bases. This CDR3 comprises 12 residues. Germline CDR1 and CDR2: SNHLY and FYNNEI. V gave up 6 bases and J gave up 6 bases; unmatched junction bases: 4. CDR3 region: CASRDDRDGYTF. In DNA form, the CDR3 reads TGTGCCAGCAGGGACGACAGGGATGGCTACACCTTC.

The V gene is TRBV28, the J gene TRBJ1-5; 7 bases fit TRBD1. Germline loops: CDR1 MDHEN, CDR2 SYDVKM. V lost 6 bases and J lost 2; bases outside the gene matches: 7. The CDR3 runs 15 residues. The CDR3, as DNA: TGTGCCAGCAGGCCGACCGGGACAGGCAATCAGCCCCAGCATTTT. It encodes CASRPTGTGNQPQHF.

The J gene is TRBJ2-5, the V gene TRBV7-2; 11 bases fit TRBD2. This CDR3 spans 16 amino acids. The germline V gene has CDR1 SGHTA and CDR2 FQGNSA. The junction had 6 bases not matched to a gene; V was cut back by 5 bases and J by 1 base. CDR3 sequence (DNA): TGTGCCAGCAGCCTCGGTCTAGCGGGGGGCCAAGAGACCCAGTACTTC. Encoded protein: CASSLGLAGGQETQYF.

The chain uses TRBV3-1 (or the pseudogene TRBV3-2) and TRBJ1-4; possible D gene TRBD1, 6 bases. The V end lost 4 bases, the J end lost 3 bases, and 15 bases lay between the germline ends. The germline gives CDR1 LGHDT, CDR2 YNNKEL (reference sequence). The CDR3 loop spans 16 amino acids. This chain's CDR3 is CASSLLGWTANEKLFF. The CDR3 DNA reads TGTGCCAGCAGCCTGCTCGGTTGGACAGCTAATGAAAAACTGTTTTTT.

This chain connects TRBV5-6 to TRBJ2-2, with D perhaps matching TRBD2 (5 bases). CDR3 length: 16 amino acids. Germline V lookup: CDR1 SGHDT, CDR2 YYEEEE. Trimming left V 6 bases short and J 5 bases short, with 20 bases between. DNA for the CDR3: TGTGCCAGCACCGAAACCGGGATGACACTGACCGGGGAGCTGTTTTTT. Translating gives CASTETGMTLTGELFF. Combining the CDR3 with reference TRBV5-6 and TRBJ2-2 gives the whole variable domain DAGVTQSPTHLIKTRGQQVTLRCSPKSGHDTVSWYQQALGQGPQFIFQYYEEEERQRGNFPDRFSGHQFPNYSSELNVNALLLGDSALYLCASTETGMTLTGELFFGEGSRLTVL.

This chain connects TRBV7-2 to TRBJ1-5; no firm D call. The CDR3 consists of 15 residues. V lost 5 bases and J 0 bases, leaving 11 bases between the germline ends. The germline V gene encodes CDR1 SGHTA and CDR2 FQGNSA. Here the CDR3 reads CASSPTLHSNQPQHF. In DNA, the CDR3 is TGTGCCAGCAGCCCAACATTGCATAGCAATCAGCCCCAGCATTTT.

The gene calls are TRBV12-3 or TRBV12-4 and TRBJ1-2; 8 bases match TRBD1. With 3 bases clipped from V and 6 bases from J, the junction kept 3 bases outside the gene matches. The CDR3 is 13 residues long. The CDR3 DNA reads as TGTGCCAGCAGTTTTCAGGGGGCGAATGGCTACACCTTC. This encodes CASSFQGANGYTF.

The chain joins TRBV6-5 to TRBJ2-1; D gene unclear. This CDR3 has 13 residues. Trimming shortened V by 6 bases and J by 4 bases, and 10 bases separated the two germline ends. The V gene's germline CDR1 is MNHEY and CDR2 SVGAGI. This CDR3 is CASRMSEYNEQFF. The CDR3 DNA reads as TGTGCCAGCAGGATGAGCGAATACAATGAGCAGTTCTTC.

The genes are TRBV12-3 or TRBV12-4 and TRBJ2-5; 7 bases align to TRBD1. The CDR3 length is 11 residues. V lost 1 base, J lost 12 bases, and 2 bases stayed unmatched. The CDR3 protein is CASSLGQGKYF. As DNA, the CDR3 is TGTGCCAGCAGTTTAGGACAGGGAAAGTACTTC.

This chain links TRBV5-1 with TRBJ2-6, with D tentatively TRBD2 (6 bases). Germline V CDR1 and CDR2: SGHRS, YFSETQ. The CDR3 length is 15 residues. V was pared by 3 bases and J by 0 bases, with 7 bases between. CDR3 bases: TGCGCCAGCAGCTCGGGGGACTCTGGGGCCAACGTCCTGACTTTC. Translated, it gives CASSSGDSGANVLTF.

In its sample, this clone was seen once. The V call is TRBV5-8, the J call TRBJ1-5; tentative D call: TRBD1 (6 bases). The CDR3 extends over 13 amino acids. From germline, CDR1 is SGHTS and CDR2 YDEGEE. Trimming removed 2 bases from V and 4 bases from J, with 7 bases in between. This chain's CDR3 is CASSLTGNQPQHF. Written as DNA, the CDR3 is TGTGCCAGCAGCTTAACAGGGAATCAGCCCCAGCATTTT.

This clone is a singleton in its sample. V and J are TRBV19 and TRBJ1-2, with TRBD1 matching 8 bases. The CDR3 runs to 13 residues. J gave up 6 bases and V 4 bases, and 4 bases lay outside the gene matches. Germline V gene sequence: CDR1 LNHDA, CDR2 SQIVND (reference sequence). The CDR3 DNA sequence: TGTGCCAGTAGTACCGGACAGGGCCATGGCTACACCTTC. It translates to CASSTGQGHGYTF. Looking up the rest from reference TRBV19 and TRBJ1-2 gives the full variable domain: DGGITQSPKYLFRKEGQNVTLSCEQNLNHDAMYWYRQDPGQGLRLIYYSQIVNDFQKGDIAEGYSVSREKKESFPLTVTSAQKNPTAFYLCASSTGQGHGYTFGSGTRLTVV.

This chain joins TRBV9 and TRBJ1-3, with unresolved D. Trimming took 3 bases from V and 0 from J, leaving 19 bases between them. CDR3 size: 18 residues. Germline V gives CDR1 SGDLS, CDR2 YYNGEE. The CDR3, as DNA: TGTGCCAGCAGCGAGAGCCCGGCGGGCTCTCTCTCTGGAAACACCATATATTTT. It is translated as CASSESPAGSLSGNTIYF.

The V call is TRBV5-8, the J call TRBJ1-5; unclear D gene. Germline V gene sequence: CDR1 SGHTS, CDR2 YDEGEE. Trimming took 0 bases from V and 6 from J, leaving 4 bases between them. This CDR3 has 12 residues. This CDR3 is CASSLVGQPQHF. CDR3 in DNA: TGTGCCAGCAGCTTGGTCGGTCAGCCCCAGCATTTT.

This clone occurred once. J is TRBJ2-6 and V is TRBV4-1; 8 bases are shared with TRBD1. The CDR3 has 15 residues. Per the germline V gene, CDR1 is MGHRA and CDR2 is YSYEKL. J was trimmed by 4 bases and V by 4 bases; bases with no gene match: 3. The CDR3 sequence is CASSRQGTGANVLTF. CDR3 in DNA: TGCGCCAGCAGCCGACAGGGGACCGGGGCCAACGTCCTGACTTTC.

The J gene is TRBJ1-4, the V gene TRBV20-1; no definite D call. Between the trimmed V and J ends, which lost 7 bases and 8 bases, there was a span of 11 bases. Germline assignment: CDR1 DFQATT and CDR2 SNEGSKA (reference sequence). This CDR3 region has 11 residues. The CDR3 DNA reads TGCAGTGGCATCTGGCGGGAAAAACTGTTTTTT. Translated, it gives CSGIWREKLFF.